Shown below are 10 T cell receptor beta chains from a single sample sequenced in a study of blood T cell repertoires in COVID-19. Assay used: immunoSEQ multiplex PCR; TCRdb lists only in-frame clones, some missing. The table lists 210,000 or so clones, about 84% of them singletons. Sequenced: PBMCs or T cells enriched from blood (not recorded which). The receptors here all came from a woman between 35 and 50 years old with acute COVID-19.

V and J are TRBV6-1 and TRBJ2-4, with 10 nucleotides matching TRBD1. V shed 1 base and J 7 bases; nucleotides not matched to a gene: 7. CDR1 MNHNS and CDR2 SASEGT come from the germline V gene. The CDR3 length is 16 residues. CDR3 region: CASSEVWGTGDNIQYF. The CDR3 DNA is TGTGCCAGCAGTGAAGTTTGGGGGACAGGGGACAACATTCAGTACTTC.

The chain combines TRBV27 with TRBJ1-4; D remains ambiguous. Trimming pared 0 bases from V and 7 bases from J, leaving 6 bases between. The CDR3 has 13 residues. Germline CDR1 MNHEY, CDR2 SMNVEV (reference sequence). The chain's CDR3 is CASSLSVGEKLFF. The CDR3 DNA follows: TGTGCCAGCAGTTTATCGGTCGGTGAAAAACTGTTTTTT.

The chain links TRBV14 to TRBJ2-2; TRBD2 matches at 13 bases. The V gene end was trimmed by 4 bases and the J gene end by 3 bases; junction bases not matched to a gene: 5. Germline V gives CDR1 SGHDN, CDR2 FVKESK. The CDR3 has 17 amino acids. The CDR3 DNA reads TGTGCCAGCAGCCTTTGGACTAGCGGGAGCTACACCGGGGAGCTGTTTTTT. As protein: CASSLWTSGSYTGELFF.

This clone was found many times. This chain joins TRBV10-1 and TRBJ2-7; tentatively, D is TRBD1 (6 bases). There are 13 residues in the CDR3. Deletions cut 2 bases from V and 4 bases from J, with 9 bases between. The V gene's germline CDR1 is WNHNN and CDR2 SYGVQD (reference sequence). The CDR3 sequence: CASSERTGYEQYF. The CDR3 bases are TGCGCCAGCAGTGAGCGTACAGGGTACGAGCAGTACTTC.

The rearrangement links TRBV9 to TRBJ1-6, with no clear D. In germline, CDR1 is SGDLS, CDR2 YYNGEE. V shed 0 bases and J shed 10 bases, with 14 bases lying between them. There are 15 residues in the CDR3. CDR3 nucleotide sequence: TGTGCCAGCAGCGTAGATCACATCGACACGTCACCCCTCCACTTT. As protein: CASSVDHIDTSPLHF.

V gene TRBV19 combines with J gene TRBJ2-1; 8 nucleotides match TRBD2. CDR1 is LNHDA, CDR2 SQIVND, per germline (reference sequence). The CDR3 sequence is 15 residues long. J gave up 7 bases and V 6 bases, and 11 bases lay outside the gene matches. The CDR3 protein is CASSGGGNWGNEQFF. CDR3 coding DNA: TGTGCCAGTAGCGGCGGGGGGAATTGGGGTAATGAGCAGTTCTTC.

The chain uses TRBV13 and TRBJ1-2, with TRBD1 matching 10 bases. The CDR3 length is 16 residues. J was trimmed by 3 bases and V by 4 bases; bases with no gene match: 8. CDR1 is PRHDT and CDR2 is FYEKMQ in the germline V gene (reference sequence). The DNA of the CDR3 is TGTGCCAGCAGCTCCGCGACAGGGGGCTTCTACTATGGCTACACCTTC. Translated: CASSSATGGFYYGYTF.

The chain is built from TRBV7-3 and TRBJ2-2, with TRBD2 identical over 10 bases. Losses at the gene ends were 3 bases for V and 4 bases for J; bases not matched to a gene: 2. Looked up from germline, CDR1 is SGHTA and CDR2 is FQGTGA. This CDR3 is built from 15 residues. The CDR3 reads CASSLSGRGTGELFF. The CDR3 DNA reads as TGTGCCAGCAGCTTGAGCGGGAGGGGCACCGGGGAGCTGTTTTTT. Together with reference TRBV7-3 and TRBJ2-2, the CDR3 gives the full variable domain: GAGVSQTPSNKVTEKGKYVELRCDPISGHTALYWYRQSLGQGPEFLIYFQGTGAADDSGLPNDRFFAVRPEGSVSTLKIQRTERGDSAVYLCASSLSGRGTGELFFGEGSRLTVL.

CDR3 bases: TGTGCCTCTGATACAGAAGACTACACCTTC. Translation: CASDTEDYTF. The chain uses TRBV30 and TRBJ1-2, with no clear D. Germline CDR1 and CDR2: GTSNPN and SVGIG (reference sequence). The CDR3 totals 10 residues. V lost 7 bases and J lost 10, with 13 bases in between.

This chain connects TRBV7-8 to TRBJ1-1, with 7 bases fitting TRBD1. Germline assignment: CDR1 SGHVS and CDR2 FQNEAQ. CDR3 length: 14 amino acids. V shed 5 bases and J 4 bases; nucleotides not matched to a gene: 7. CDR3 protein: CASSLTGETTEAFF. The CDR3 nucleotides are TGTGCCAGCAGCCTAACAGGGGAGACCACTGAAGCTTTCTTT.